This TCR beta chain emerged from a study of blood T cell repertoires in COVID-19. Whole-study context: Samples came from the United States, Italy and Spain, spanning acute and convalescent COVID-19. From T cells, B-cell-depleted T cells, or PBMCs came the material, which was cDNA or gDNA.

Patients at the Seattle site were enrolled during active infection and followed longitudinally. Per the original data handling: Reference gene primer amplification yielded estimated nucleated cell counts. Using immunoSEQ multiplex PCR, the repertoire was profiled, and TCRdb retains in-frame clones only, with some absent. That table furnishes V, J and clone size, whereas the DNA furnished D and trimming. The table includes about 480,000 clones, about 91% detected once. V lost 5 bases and J 2 bases, leaving 14 bases between the germline ends. CDR3 size: 15 residues. CDR1 is MDHEN, CDR2 SYDVKM, per germline.

The TCR originated in a woman in her 50s with COVID-19, enrolled during active disease. V gene TRBV28 combines with J gene TRBJ2-3; D unresolved. Input material: peripheral blood. CDR3 protein: CASSPLGLNTDTQYF. The CDR3 region has the DNA TGTGCCAGCAGTCCCCTAGGTCTCAACACAGATACGCAGTATTTT.